This T cell receptor (beta chain) originates from a study of T cell responses to AZD1222 COVID-19 vaccine (dated by TCRdb to about 2021). Describing the broader study: AZD1222 recipients whose second dose came at about 4 weeks and those whose second dose came at about 12 weeks were combined into one group, since spike-specific TCR depth and breadth did not differ between the two schedules. Enrollment into the trials was organized by age into subgroups of 18-55, 56-69 and 70-plus years, and those subgroups contained about 160, 30 and 59 TCR-sequenced participants, respectively. TCR sequencing covered some 240 trial participants: about 210 given two doses of AZD1222 and 26 given two doses of MenACWY control vaccine. Study-wide findings and limitations: Conclusions about previously exposed vaccinees are limited because only five to seven AZD1222 recipients were SARS-CoV-2 seropositive at baseline. Participants were mostly white British and included more females than males, and it was suggested by the authors that clonal diversity may have been underestimated. No day 14 peak-response samples were available, so repertoires were characterized only after the peak T cell response. Nearly half of unique spike-specific TCRs reportedly recognized epitopes outside regions mutated in the B.1.351 and B.1.1.7 variants. After two AZD1222 doses, both the breadth and the depth of spike-specific TCRs were significantly higher than at day 0 and than in MenACWY recipients. The whole spike protein was spanned by vaccine-associated CD4 TCRs, and dominant responses were seen in regions 160-218 and 743-854. In the small 56-69-year group, the increase in depth fell short of significance, most likely because of low power.

The CDR3 regions of human TCRbeta chains were analyzed by immunosequencing. Per the original workflow: TCRs in the repertoires were compared against a reference library of SARS-CoV-2-specific TCRs that had been generated with the MIRA antigen-specificity platform. Breadth was defined as the fraction of unique TCRs that were SARS-CoV-2-associated, and depth was defined as the fraction of total T cells that were SARS-CoV-2-associated. Using the MIRA data, every spike-specific TCR was mapped to the spike region that the TCR reacted to and assigned to either a CD4 or a CD8 class. Log10-transformed breadth and depth values were compared by one-way ANOVA with Sidak's multiple comparisons tests. Held by TCRdb, this immuneACCESS table contains in-frame sequences only and omits some clones. Under half of the omission traces to an unresolved V gene where checked; the cause of the rest is unknown. For V, J and clone size, that table is used; D and trimming come from the DNA. The sample table shows 100,000 to 150,000 clones, and about 88% are seen once. In total, the top ten clones hold roughly 4% of the sample.

As encoded in the germline V gene, CDR1 is SQVTM while CDR2 is ANQGSEA. From its cysteine to its phenylalanine, the CDR3 spans 13 amino acids. Of all the DNA, just the CDR3 is kept, 39 bases in frame from base 1. The V and J ends are trimmed by 5 bases and 6 bases, leaving 11 bases between them. About this clone: Its specific antigen is unknown. No qualities accompany the bases; no much larger clone lies one base away.

The time point label, as the study defines it: baseline before first vaccination. Vaccinee samples were obtained from the UK trials COV001 and COV002, which included a single-blind randomized controlled phase 2/3 trial of AZD1222 (ChAdOx1 nCoV-19) in healthy adults. For TCRbeta chain sequencing, PBMC samples from trial participants were taken at day 0 and at day 28 after the second dose. The source was peripheral blood, collected on day 0 of AZD1222 vaccination. The receptor was derived from an adult in good health. The rearranged segments are TRBV29-1 and TRBJ1-6, with TRBD1 as a weak D call on 6 bases. In nucleotide form, the sequence is TGCAGCGTTAGGACAGACCCTAATTCACCCCTCCACTTT. This is translated as CSVRTDPNSPLHF.